One and the same sample provided the 6 T cell receptor beta chains below, sequenced in a study of relationships among human T cell subsets (dated by TCRdb to 2010 to 2012). Library method: multiplex PCR. Sequenced on a 454 GS FLX. Semiquantitative ARM-PCR was used to amplify the TCR alpha and beta CDR3 regions from mRNA. ARM-PCR used tagged nested gene-specific primers, after which communal superprimers carried out exponential amplification. In TCRdb, the public reads were trimmed at Q25 with fastp and aligned with MiXCR, with productive beta chains retained. Rows are unified per CDR3 protein, each entry keeping the most common DNA and genes. This sample holds about 13,000 distinct CDR3 sequences; roughly two thirds were observed only once. The ten largest clonotypes hold about 32% of the sample. Th1 cells were collected as the CD4+CD25-CD294- flow-through after CD25, CD56 and CD294 bead selections.

What was sequenced was CD4+ Th1 cells sorted from blood. The sample's cell subset or site label is to be understood as: CD4+CD25-CD294- T helper 1 cells. These receptors originate from a man aged 35-49 years in good health.

This clonotype was counted a single time. The chain has TRBV28 and TRBJ2-1; D unresolved. CDR1 and CDR2 (germline): MDHEN, SYDVKM. V dropped 6 bases and J dropped 0 bases, with 9 bases sitting between them. The CDR3 is 14 amino acids. The CDR3 region is CASRITSSYNEQFF. The CDR3 DNA sequence: TGTGCCAGCAGAATCACGTCCTCCTACAATGAGCAGTTCTTC.

The rearrangement uses TRBV20-1 and TRBJ2-1; TRBD2 matches at 12 bases. Germline lookup yields CDR1 DFQATT and CDR2 SNEGSKA (reference sequence). V dropped 6 bases and J dropped 4; count of bases not matched to a gene: 4. CDR3 size: 14 residues. CDR3 amino acids: CSADGLAGYNEQFF. The CDR3, as DNA: TGCAGTGCGGACGGACTAGCGGGGTACAATGAGCAGTTCTTC.

The chain joins TRBV29-1 to TRBJ2-5; 9 bases agree with TRBD1. Trimming cost V 4 bases and J 6 bases; bases outside gene matches: 6. Per germline, CDR1 SQVTM and CDR2 ANQGSEA. CDR3 length: 13 residues. The chain's CDR3 is CSVAGTGIQTQYF. CDR3 in DNA: TGCAGCGTTGCCGGGACAGGGATTCAGACCCAGTACTTC.

The V call is TRBV12-3 or TRBV12-4, the J call TRBJ1-5, with TRBD1 as a possible D gene (5 bases). CDR3 length: 16 residues. The V end lost 6 bases, the J end lost 1 base, and 16 bases lay between the germline ends. This CDR3 is CASSPGTDLSNQPQHF. Written as DNA, the CDR3 is TGTGCCAGCAGCCCCGGGACGGACCTAAGCAATCAGCCCCAGCATTTT.

This clonotype has a handful of counts. The chain combines TRBV28 with TRBJ2-4, with D perhaps TRBD1 (6 bases). Germline lookup yields CDR1 MDHEN and CDR2 SYDVKM. This CDR3 has 14 amino acids. The V end was cut by 2 bases, the J end by 3 bases, with 8 bases between. CDR3 sequence (DNA): TGTGCCAGCAGTTTAGGCAGGGGCAAAAACATTCAGTACTTC. Translated, it gives CASSLGRGKNIQYF. The whole variable domain, filled in from reference TRBV28 and TRBJ2-4, reads DVKVTQSSRYLVKRTGEKVFLECVQDMDHENMFWYRQDPGLGLRLIYFSYDVKMKEKGDIPEGYSVSREKKERFSLILESASTNQTSMYLCASSLGRGKNIQYFGAGTRLSVL.

On this clonotype itself: The junction shows a germline mismatch at one end, possibly a read error. The chain is built from TRBV7-9 and TRBJ2-1; D unclear. This CDR3 has 16 amino acids. CDR1 is SEHNR, CDR2 FQNEAQ, per germline (reference sequence). Written as DNA, the CDR3 is TGCGCCAGCAGCTTTCTACGACCGGTTTCGGGCAATGAGCAGTTCTTC. Protein: CASSFLRPVSGNEQFF. Full variable domain (outside the CDR3, taken from reference TRBV7-9 and TRBJ2-1): DTGVSQNPRHKITKRGQNVTFRCDPISEHNRLYWYRQTLGQGPEFLTYFQNEAQLEKSRLLSDRFSAERPKGSFSTLEIQRTEQGDSAMYLCASSFLRPVSGNEQFFGPGTRLTVL.